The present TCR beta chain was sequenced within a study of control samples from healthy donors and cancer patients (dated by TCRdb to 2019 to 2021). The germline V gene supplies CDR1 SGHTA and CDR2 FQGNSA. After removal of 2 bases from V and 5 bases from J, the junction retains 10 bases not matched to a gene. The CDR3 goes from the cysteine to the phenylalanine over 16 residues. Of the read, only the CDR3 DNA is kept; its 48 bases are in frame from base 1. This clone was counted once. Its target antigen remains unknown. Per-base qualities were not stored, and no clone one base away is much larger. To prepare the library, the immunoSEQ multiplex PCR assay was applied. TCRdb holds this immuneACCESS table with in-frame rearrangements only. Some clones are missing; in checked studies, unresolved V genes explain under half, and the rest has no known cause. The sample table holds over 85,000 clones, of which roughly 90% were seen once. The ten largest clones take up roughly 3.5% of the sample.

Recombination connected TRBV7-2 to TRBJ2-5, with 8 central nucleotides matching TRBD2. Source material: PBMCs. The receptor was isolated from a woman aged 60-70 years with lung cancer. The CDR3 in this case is CASSLSGGGIVETQYF. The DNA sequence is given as TGTGCCAGCAGCTTATCGGGCGGGGGGATTGTGGAGACCCAGTACTTC.